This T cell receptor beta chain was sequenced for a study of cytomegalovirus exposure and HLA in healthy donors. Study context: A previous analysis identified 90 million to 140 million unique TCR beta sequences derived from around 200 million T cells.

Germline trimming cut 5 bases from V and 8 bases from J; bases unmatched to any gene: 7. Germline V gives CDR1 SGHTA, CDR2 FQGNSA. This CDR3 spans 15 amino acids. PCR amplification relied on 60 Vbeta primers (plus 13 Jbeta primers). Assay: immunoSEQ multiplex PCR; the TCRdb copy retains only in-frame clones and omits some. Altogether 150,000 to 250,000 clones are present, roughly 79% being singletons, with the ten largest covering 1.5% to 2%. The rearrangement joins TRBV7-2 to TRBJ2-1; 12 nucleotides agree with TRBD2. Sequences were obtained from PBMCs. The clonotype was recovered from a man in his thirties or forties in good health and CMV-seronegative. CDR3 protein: CASSTRLAGEDEQFF. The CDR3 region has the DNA TGTGCCAGCAGCACCAGACTAGCGGGAGAAGATGAGCAGTTCTTC.